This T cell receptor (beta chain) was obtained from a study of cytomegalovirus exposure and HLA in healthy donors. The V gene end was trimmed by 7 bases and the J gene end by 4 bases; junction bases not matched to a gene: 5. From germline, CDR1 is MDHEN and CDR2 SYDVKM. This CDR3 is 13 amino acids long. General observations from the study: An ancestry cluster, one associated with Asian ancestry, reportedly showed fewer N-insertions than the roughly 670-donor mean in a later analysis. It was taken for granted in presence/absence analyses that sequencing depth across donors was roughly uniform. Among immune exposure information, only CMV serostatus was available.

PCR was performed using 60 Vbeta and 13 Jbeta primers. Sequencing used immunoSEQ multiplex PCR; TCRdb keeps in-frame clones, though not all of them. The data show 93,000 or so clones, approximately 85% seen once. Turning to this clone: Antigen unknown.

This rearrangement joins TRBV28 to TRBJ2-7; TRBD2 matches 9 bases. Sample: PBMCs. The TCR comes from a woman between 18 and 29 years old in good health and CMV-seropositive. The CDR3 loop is CASMRGRAYEQYF. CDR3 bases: TGTGCCAGCATGCGCGGGAGGGCTTACGAGCAGTACTTC. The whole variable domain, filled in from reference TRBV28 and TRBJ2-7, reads DVKVTQSSRYLVKRTGEKVFLECVQDMDHENMFWYRQDPGLGLRLIYFSYDVKMKEKGDIPEGYSVSREKKERFSLILESASTNQTSMYLCASMRGRAYEQYFGPGTRLTVT.